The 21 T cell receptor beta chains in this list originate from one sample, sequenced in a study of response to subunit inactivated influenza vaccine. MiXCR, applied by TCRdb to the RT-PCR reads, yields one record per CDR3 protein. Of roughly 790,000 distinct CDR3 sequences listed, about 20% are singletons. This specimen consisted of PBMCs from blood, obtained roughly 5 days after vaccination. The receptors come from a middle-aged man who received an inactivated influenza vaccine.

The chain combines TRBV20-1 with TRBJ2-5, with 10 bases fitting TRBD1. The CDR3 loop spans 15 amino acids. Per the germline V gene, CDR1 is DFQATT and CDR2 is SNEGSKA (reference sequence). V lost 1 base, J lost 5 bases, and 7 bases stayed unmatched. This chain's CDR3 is CSARVGTGVWETQYF. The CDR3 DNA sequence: TGCAGTGCTAGAGTCGGGACAGGGGTTTGGGAGACCCAGTACTTC.

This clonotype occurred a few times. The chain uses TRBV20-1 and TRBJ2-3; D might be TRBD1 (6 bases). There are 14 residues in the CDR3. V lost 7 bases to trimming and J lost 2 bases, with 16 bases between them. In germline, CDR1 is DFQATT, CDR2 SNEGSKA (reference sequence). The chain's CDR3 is CSVFRGFDTDTQYF. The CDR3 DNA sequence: TGCAGTGTCTTCAGGGGATTTGACACAGATACGCAGTATTTT.

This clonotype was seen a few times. The CDR3 region is CASRAGTAGLAKNIQYF. The CDR3, as DNA: TGTGCCAGCAGAGCCGGGACGGCAGGTCTAGCCAAAAACATTCAGTACTTC. The chain joins TRBV6-2 or TRBV6-3 to TRBJ2-4, with D perhaps given as TRBD1 or TRBD2 (5 bases each). Germline CDR1 and CDR2: MNHEY and SVGEGT. The CDR3 is 17 residues long. V was pared by 6 bases and J by 0 bases, with 18 bases between.

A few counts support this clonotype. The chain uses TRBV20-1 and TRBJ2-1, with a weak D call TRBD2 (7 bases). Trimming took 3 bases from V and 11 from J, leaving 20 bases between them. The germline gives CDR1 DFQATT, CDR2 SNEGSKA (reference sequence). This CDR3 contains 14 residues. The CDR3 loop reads CSASSGGPPGQQFF. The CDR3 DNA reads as TGCAGTGCTAGTTCCGGGGGGCCCCCCGGGCAGCAGTTCTTC.

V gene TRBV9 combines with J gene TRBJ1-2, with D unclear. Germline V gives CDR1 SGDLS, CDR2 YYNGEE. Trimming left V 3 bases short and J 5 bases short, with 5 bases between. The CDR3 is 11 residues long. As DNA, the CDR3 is TGTGCCAGCAGCGCACATTATGGCTACACCTTC. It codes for CASSAHYGYTF.

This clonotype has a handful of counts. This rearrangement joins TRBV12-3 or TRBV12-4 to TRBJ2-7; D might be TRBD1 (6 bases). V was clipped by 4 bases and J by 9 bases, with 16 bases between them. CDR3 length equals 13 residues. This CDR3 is CASSSPRGFGQYF. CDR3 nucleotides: TGTGCCAGCAGTTCCCCCAGGGGCTTCGGGCAGTACTTC.

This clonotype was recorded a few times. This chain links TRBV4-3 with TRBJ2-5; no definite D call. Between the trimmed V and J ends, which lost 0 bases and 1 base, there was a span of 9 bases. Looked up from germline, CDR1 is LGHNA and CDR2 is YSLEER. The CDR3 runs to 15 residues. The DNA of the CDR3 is TGCGCCAGCAGCCAAGATCGGGTCAGCCAAGAGACCCAGTACTTC. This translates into CASSQDRVSQETQYF.

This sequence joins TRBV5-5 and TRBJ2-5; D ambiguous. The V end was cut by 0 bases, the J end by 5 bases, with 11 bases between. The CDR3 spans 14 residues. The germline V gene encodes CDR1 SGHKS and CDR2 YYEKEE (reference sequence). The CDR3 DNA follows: TGTGCCAGCAGCTTGGAACATTCTGCCGAGACCCAGTACTTC. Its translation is CASSLEHSAETQYF. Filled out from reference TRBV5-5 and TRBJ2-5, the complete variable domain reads DAGVTQSPTHLIKTRGQQVTLRCSPISGHKSVSWYQQVLGQGPQFIFQYYEKEERGRGNFPDRFSARQFPNYSSELNVNALLLGDSALYLCASSLEHSAETQYFGPGTRLLVL.

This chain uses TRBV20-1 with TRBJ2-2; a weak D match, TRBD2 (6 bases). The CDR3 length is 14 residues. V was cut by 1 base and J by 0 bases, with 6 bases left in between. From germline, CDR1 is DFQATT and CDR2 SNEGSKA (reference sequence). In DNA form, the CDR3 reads TGCAGTGCTAGAGGACTAGCGAACACCGGGGAGCTGTTTTTT. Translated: CSARGLANTGELFF.

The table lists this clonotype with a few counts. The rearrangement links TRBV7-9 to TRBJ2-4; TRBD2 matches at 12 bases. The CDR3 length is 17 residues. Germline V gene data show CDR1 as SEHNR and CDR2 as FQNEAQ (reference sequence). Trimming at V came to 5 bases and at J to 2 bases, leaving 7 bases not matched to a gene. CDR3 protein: CASSNGLAGYPKNIQYF. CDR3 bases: TGTGCCAGCAGCAATGGACTAGCGGGATACCCCAAAAACATTCAGTACTTC.

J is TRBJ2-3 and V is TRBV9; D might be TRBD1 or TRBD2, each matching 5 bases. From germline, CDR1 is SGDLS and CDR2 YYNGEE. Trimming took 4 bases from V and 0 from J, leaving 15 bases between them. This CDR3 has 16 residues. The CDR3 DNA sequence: TGTGCCAGCAGCAACCGGGACGGATCTAGCACAGATACGCAGTATTTT. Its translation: CASSNRDGSSTDTQYF.

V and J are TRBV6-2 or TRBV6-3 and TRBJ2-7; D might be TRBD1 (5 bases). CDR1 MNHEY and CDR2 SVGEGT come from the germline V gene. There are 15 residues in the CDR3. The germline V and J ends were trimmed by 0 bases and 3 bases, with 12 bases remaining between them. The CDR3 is CASSYSRTGGYEQYF. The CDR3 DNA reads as TGTGCCAGCAGTTACTCGCGTACAGGCGGCTACGAGCAGTACTTC.

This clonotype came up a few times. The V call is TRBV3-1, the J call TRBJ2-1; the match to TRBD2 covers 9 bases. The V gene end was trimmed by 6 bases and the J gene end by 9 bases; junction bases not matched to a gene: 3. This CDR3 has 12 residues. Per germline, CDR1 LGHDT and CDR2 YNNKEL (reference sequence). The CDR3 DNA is TGTGCCAGCAGACTAGCGGGTACTGAGCAGTTCTTC. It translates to CASRLAGTEQFF.

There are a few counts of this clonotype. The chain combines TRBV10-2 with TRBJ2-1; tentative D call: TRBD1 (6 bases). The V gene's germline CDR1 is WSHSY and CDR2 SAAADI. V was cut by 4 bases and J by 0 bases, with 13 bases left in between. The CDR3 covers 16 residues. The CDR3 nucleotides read TGCGCCAGCAGTGTAGGGGGATACACCTCCTACAATGAGCAGTTCTTC. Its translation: CASSVGGYTSYNEQFF.

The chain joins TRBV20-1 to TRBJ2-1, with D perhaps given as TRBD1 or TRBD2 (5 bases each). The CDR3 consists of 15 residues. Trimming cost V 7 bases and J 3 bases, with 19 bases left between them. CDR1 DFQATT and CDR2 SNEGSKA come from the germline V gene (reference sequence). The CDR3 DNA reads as TGCAGTGTTACAACGTCCGGGACCAACTACAATGAGCAGTTCTTC. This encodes CSVTTSGTNYNEQFF.

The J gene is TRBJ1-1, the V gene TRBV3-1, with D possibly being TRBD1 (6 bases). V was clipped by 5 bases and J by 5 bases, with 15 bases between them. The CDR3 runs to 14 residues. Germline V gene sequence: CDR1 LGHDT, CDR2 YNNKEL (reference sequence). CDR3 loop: CASSSRDNLTEAFF. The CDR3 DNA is TGTGCCAGCAGCTCACGGGACAATTTGACTGAAGCTTTCTTT.

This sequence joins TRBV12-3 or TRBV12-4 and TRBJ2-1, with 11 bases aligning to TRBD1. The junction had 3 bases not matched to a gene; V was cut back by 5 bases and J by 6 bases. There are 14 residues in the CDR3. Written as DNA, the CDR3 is TGTGCCAGCAGTGACGGGACAGGGGGCAATGAGCAGTTCTTC. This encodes CASSDGTGGNEQFF.

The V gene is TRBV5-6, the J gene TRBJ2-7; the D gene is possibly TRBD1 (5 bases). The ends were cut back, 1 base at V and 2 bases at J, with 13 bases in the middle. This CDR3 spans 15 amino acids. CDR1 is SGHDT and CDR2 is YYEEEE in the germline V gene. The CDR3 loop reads CASSLRQGKAYEQYF. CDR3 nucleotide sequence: TGTGCCAGCAGCTTGAGGCAGGGAAAGGCCTACGAGCAGTACTTC. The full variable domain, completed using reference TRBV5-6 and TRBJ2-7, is DAGVTQSPTHLIKTRGQQVTLRCSPKSGHDTVSWYQQALGQGPQFIFQYYEEEERQRGNFPDRFSGHQFPNYSSELNVNALLLGDSALYLCASSLRQGKAYEQYFGPGTRLTVT.

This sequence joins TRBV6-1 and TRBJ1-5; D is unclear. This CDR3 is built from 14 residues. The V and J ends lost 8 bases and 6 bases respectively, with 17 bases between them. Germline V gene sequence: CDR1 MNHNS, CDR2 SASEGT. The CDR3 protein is CASRPDLMGQPQHF. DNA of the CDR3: TGTGCCAGCCGACCGGACTTGATGGGTCAGCCCCAGCATTTT.

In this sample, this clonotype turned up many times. The DNA of the CDR3 is TGTGCCAGCAGAAACAGGGGAGACGAGCAGTACTTC. This codes for CASRNRGDEQYF. The chain uses TRBV6-1 and TRBJ2-7, with 7 bases aligning to TRBD1. CDR1 MNHNS and CDR2 SASEGT come from the germline V gene. The V and J ends lost 6 bases and 5 bases, in that order; junction bases with no gene match: 4. This CDR3 region has 12 residues.

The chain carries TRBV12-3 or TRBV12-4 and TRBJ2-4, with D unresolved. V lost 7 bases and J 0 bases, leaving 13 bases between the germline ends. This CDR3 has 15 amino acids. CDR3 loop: CASKGLGLAKNIQYF. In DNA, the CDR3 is TGTGCCAGCAAGGGTCTGGGTCTAGCCAAAAACATTCAGTACTTC.